These 2 T cell receptor beta chains came from one sample sequenced in a study of T cells in Graves' hyperthyroidism and ophthalmopathy. TCR beta CDR3 regions were amplified from RNA. RT-PCR in the first round (using the HTBI primer set) targeted the TCR CDR3. TCRdb passed the multiplex PCR reads through MiXCR, listing each CDR3 protein once. The sample comprises approximately 150,000 distinct CDR3 sequences, 9.4% of which are singletons, and 22% rests with the top ten. What was sequenced was blood. The receptors shown here come from a young woman with Graves' hyperthyroidism that later progressed to Graves' ophthalmopathy.

This clonotype was observed a handful of times. The chain uses TRBV29-1 and TRBJ2-1; maybe TRBD2 (5 bases). V was pared by 1 base and J by 6 bases, with 16 bases between. The germline gives CDR1 SQVTM, CDR2 ANQGSEA. This CDR3 has 15 amino acids. CDR3 residues: CSVEVPARGLNEQFF. DNA for the CDR3: TGCAGCGTTGAAGTTCCGGCCCGGGGTCTCAATGAGCAGTTCTTC.

This clonotype was counted at least ten times. The genes are TRBV6-1 and TRBJ2-5; the D is unclear. CDR1 is MNHNS and CDR2 is SASEGT in the germline V gene. The CDR3 contains 13 residues. V was cut by 5 bases and J by 4 bases, with 11 bases left in between. The CDR3 bases are TGTGCCAGCAGTCACCCCGTGGTAGAGACCCAGTACTTC. Translating it yields CASSHPVVETQYF.